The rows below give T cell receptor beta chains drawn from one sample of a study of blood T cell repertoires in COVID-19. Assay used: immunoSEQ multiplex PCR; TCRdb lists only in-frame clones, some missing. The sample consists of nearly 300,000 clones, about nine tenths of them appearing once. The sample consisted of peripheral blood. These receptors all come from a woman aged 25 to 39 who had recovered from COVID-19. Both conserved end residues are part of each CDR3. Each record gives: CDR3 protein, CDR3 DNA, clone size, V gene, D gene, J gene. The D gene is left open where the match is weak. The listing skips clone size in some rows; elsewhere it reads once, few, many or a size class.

CDR3 protein: CASSLLGVRNSPLHF
CDR3 DNA: TGTGCCAGCAGTTTATTAGGGGTCCGTAATTCACCCCTCCACTTT
clone size: .
V gene: TRBV27
D gene: .
J gene: TRBJ1-6

CDR3 protein: CASSLVTSGDYNEQFF
CDR3 DNA: TGTGCCAGCAGCTTGGTGACTAGCGGGGACTACAATGAGCAGTTCTTC
clone size: .
V gene: TRBV5-4
D gene: TRBD2
J gene: TRBJ2-1

CDR3 protein: CASNAGGGSSYEQYF
CDR3 DNA: TGTGCCAGCAACGCCGGGGGGGGGAGCTCCTACGAGCAGTACTTC
clone size: once
V gene: TRBV5-4
D gene: TRBD2
J gene: TRBJ2-7

CDR3 protein: CASSLSTNTGELFF
CDR3 DNA: TGTGCCAGCAGCTTATCTACGAACACCGGGGAGCTGTTTTTT
clone size: .
V gene: TRBV7-9
D gene: .
J gene: TRBJ2-2

CDR3 protein: CASKVQMNTEAFF
CDR3 DNA: TGTGCCAGCAAGGTACAGATGAACACTGAAGCTTTCTTT
clone size: .
V gene: TRBV28
D gene: .
J gene: TRBJ1-1

CDR3 protein: CAISETGGWTEAFF
CDR3 DNA: TGTGCCATCAGTGAGACAGGGGGCTGGACTGAAGCTTTCTTT
clone size: .
V gene: TRBV10-3
D gene: TRBD1
J gene: TRBJ1-1

CDR3 protein: CASSEGTPNTEAFF
CDR3 DNA: TGTGCCAGCAGTGAAGGGACACCGAACACTGAAGCTTTCTTT
clone size: .
V gene: TRBV6-1
D gene: .
J gene: TRBJ1-1

CDR3 protein: CASSPGTGGRHTF
CDR3 DNA: TGTGCCAGCAGCCCCGGGACAGGGGGGAGGCACACCTTC
clone size: .
V gene: TRBV7-9
D gene: TRBD1
J gene: TRBJ1-2

CDR3 protein: CASSSMTGATGELFF
CDR3 DNA: TGCGCCAGCAGCTCCATGACAGGGGCCACCGGGGAGCTGTTTTTT
clone size: few
V gene: TRBV5-1
D gene: TRBD1
J gene: TRBJ2-2

CDR3 protein: CASSQTINRGPREKLFF
CDR3 DNA: TGTGCCAGCAGCCAAACGATCAATCGAGGGCCTAGGGAAAAACTGTTTTTT
clone size: .
V gene: TRBV4-2
D gene: .
J gene: TRBJ1-4

CDR3 protein: CATSEGGSGFNSPLHF
CDR3 DNA: TGTGCCACCAGTGAGGGCGGGTCGGGATTCAATTCACCCCTCCACTTT
clone size: .
V gene: TRBV24-1
D gene: .
J gene: TRBJ1-6

CDR3 protein: CASSSPAAEAFF
CDR3 DNA: TGTGCCAGCAGTTCCCCGGCGGCTGAAGCTTTCTTT
clone size: few
V gene: TRBV28
D gene: .
J gene: TRBJ1-1

CDR3 protein: CASSISDPNSPLHF
CDR3 DNA: TGTGCCAGTAGTATTAGCGACCCCAATTCACCCCTCCACTTT
clone size: .
V gene: TRBV19
D gene: .
J gene: TRBJ1-6

CDR3 protein: CASSSGREEFF
CDR3 DNA: TGTGCCAGCAGTTCAGGGCGGGAGGAGTTCTTC
clone size: .
V gene: TRBV6-6
D gene: TRBD2
J gene: TRBJ2-1

CDR3 protein: CAISKGRVYEKLFF
CDR3 DNA: TGTGCCATCTCGAAGGGCAGGGTGTACGAAAAACTGTTTTTT
clone size: .
V gene: TRBV28
D gene: .
J gene: TRBJ1-4

CDR3 protein: CAWSVAGFGYTF
CDR3 DNA: TGTGCCTGGAGTGTAGCCGGGTTTGGCTACACCTTC
clone size: .
V gene: TRBV30
D gene: .
J gene: TRBJ1-2

CDR3 protein: CASSQGAREQPQHF
CDR3 DNA: TGTGCCAGCTCGCAAGGGGCGCGGGAACAGCCCCAGCATTTT
clone size: .
V gene: TRBV18
D gene: .
J gene: TRBJ1-5

CDR3 protein: CASSGEPFSGANVLTF
CDR3 DNA: TGTGCCAGCAGCGGGGAGCCGTTCTCTGGGGCCAACGTCCTGACTTTC
clone size: .
V gene: TRBV5-4
D gene: .
J gene: TRBJ2-6

CDR3 protein: CASSFDTTEAFF
CDR3 DNA: TGTGCCAGCAGTTTCGACACCACTGAAGCTTTCTTT
clone size: .
V gene: TRBV12-3/TRBV12-4
D gene: .
J gene: TRBJ1-1

CDR3 protein: CASSSTGGGSPLHF
CDR3 DNA: TGTGCCAGCAGCTCGACAGGGGGTGGTTCACCCCTCCACTTT
clone size: .
V gene: TRBV7-3
D gene: TRBD1
J gene: TRBJ1-6

CDR3 protein: CASSTQTTNYGYTF
CDR3 DNA: TGTGCCAGCAGTACGCAGACAACTAACTATGGCTACACCTTC
clone size: .
V gene: TRBV6-5
D gene: .
J gene: TRBJ1-2

CDR3 protein: CASSPRRTTNEKLFF
CDR3 DNA: TGTGCCAGCAGCCCTAGGCGAACAACTAATGAAAAACTGTTTTTT
clone size: .
V gene: TRBV3-1/TRBV3-2
D gene: .
J gene: TRBJ1-4

CDR3 protein: CASSFVRGTNGELFF
CDR3 DNA: TGTGCCAGCAGCTTCGTACGGGGGACCAACGGGGAGCTGTTTTTT
clone size: few
V gene: TRBV7-3
D gene: .
J gene: TRBJ2-2

CDR3 protein: CASSHLSGNTIYF
CDR3 DNA: TGTGCCAGCAGCCACCTCTCTGGAAACACCATATATTTT
clone size: .
V gene: TRBV3-1/TRBV3-2
D gene: .
J gene: TRBJ1-3

CDR3 protein: CASSTGTEGTEAFF
CDR3 DNA: TGTGCCAGCAGCACCGGGACTGAGGGCACTGAAGCTTTCTTT
clone size: .
V gene: TRBV6-2/TRBV6-3
D gene: .
J gene: TRBJ1-1

CDR3 protein: CASSQVGQGNTEAFF
CDR3 DNA: TGCGCCAGCAGCCAAGTGGGGCAGGGAAACACTGAAGCTTTCTTT
clone size: .
V gene: TRBV4-1
D gene: .
J gene: TRBJ1-1

CDR3 protein: CASSSNRGKETQYF
CDR3 DNA: TGTGCCAGCAGCTCAAACAGGGGGAAGGAGACCCAGTACTTC
clone size: .
V gene: TRBV11-2
D gene: TRBD1
J gene: TRBJ2-5

CDR3 protein: CASSSYNRDSGYTF
CDR3 DNA: TGTGCCAGCAGTTCCTACAACAGGGATTCTGGCTACACCTTC
clone size: .
V gene: TRBV6-5
D gene: .
J gene: TRBJ1-2